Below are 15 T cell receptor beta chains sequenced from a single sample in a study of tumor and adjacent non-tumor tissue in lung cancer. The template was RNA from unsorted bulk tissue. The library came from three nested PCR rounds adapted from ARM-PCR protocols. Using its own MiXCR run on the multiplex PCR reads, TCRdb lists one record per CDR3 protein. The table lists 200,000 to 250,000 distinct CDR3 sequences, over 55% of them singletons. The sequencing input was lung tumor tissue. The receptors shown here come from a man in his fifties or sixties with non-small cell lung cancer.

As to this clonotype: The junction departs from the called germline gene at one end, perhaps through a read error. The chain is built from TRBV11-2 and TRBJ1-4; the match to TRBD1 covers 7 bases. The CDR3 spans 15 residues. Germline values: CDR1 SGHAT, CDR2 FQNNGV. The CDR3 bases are TGTGTCAGCAGCCCACAAACCACAGGGGATGAAAAACTGTTATTT. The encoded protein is CVSSPQTTGDEKLLF.

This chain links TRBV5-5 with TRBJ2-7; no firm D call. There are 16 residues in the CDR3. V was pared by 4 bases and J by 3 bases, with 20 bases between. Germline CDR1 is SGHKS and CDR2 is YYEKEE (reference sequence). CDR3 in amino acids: CASSPLLRNDVYEQYF. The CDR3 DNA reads TGTGCCAGCAGCCCCCTTCTACGAAACGATGTCTACGAGCAGTACTTC.

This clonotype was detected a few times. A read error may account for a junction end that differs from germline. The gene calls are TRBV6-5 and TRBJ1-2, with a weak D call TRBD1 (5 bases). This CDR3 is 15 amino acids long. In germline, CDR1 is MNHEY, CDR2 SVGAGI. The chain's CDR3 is CVSSWTGGPDYGYTF. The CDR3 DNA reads TGTGTCAGCAGTTGGACCGGGGGTCCCGACTATGGCTACACCTTC.

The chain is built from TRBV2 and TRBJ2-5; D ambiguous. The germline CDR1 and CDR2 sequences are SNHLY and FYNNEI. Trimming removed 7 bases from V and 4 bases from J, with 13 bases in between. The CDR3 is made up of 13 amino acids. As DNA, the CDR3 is TGTGCCAGCACTTCGAGACAACTAGAGACCCAGTACTTC. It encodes CASTSRQLETQYF.

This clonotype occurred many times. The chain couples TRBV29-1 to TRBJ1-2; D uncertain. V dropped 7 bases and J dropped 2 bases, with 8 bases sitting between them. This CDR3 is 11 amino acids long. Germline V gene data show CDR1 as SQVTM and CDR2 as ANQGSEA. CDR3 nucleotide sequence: TGCAGCGCCGGAAGCAACTATGGCTACACCTTC. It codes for CSAGSNYGYTF.

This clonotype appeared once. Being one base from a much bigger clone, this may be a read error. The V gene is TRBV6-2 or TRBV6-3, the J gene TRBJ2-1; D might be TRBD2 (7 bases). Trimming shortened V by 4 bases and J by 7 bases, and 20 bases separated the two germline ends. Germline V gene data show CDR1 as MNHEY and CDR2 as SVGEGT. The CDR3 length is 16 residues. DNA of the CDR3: TGTGCCAGCAGTTCCTGGACTAGGGGGAGTAAAAATGAGCAGTTCTTC. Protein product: CASSSWTRGSKNEQFF.

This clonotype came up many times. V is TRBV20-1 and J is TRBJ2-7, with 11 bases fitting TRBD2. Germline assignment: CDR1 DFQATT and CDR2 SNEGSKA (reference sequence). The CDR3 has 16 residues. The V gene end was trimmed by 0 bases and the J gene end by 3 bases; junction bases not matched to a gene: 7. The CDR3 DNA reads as TGCAGTGCTAGAGATTCCCGACTAGCGGGAATCTACGAGCAGTACTTC. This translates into CSARDSRLAGIYEQYF.

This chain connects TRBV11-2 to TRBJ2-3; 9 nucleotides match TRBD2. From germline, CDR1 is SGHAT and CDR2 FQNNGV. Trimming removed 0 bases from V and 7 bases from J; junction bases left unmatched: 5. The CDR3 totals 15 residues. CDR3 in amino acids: CASSLERGGAYTQYF. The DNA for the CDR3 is TGTGCCAGCAGCTTAGAGCGGGGGGGAGCATATACGCAGTATTTT. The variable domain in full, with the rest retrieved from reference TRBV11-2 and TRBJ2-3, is EAGVAQSPRYKIIEKRQSVAFWCNPISGHATLYWYQQILGQGPKLLIQFQNNGVVDDSQLPKDRFSAERLKGVDSTLKIQPAKLEDSAVYLCASSLERGGAYTQYFGPGTRLTVL.

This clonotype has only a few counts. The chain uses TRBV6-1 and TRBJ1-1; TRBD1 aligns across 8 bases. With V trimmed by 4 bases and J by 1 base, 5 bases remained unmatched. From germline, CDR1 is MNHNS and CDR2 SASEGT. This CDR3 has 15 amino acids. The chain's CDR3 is CASSAQGARNTEAFF. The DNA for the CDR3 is TGTGCCAGCAGTGCCCAGGGGGCGCGGAACACTGAAGCTTTCTTT.

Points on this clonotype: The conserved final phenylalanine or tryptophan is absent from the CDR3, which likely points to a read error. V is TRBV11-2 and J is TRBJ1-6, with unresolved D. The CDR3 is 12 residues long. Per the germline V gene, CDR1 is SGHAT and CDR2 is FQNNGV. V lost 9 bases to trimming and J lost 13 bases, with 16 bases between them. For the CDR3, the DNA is TGTGCCAGTAGGATGCTTCAGAGTCCCCTCCACTTG. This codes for CASRMLQSPLHL.

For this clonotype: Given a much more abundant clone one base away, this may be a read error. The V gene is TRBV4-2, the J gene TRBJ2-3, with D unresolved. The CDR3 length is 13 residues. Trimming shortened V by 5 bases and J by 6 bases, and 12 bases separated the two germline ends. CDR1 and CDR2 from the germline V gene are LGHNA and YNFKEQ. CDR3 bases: TGTGCCAGCAGCAGGAACCAAAGGGATACGCAGTATTTT. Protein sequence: CASSRNQRDTQYF.

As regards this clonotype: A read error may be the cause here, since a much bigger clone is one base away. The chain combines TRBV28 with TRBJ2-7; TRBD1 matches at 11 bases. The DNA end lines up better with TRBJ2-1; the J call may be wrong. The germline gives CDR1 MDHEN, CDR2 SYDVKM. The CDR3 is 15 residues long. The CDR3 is CASRTGQGGNNEQFF. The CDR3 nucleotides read TGTGCCAGCAGGACGGGACAGGGGGGCAACAATGAGCAGTTCTTC.

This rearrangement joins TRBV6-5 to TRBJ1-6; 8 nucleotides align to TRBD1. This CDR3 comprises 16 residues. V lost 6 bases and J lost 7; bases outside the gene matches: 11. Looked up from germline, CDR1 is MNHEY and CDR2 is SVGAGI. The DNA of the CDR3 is TGTGCCAGCAGCCCAGGACAGGGCAGGGGAAATTCACCCCTCCACTTT. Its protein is CASSPGQGRGNSPLHF.

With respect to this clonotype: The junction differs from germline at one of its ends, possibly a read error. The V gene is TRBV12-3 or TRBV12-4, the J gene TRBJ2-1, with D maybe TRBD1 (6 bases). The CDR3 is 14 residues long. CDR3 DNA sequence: TGTGTCAGCAGTTTTGGGGGACACCCCAATGAGCAGTTCTTC. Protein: CVSSFGGHPNEQFF.

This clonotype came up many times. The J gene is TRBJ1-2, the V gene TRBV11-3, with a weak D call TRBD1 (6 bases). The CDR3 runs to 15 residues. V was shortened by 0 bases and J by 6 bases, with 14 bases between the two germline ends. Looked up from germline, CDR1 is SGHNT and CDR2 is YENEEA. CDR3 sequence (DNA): TGTGCCAGCAGCTTAGACGATCGGGGGCGCAATGGCTACACCTTC. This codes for CASSLDDRGRNGYTF.